A single sample gave rise to the 31 T cell receptor beta chains below, sequenced in a study of neoadjuvant anti-PD-1 for oral cavity cancer. Sequenced by immunoSEQ multiplex PCR; TCRdb stores in-frame clones only, minus some. The data show about 14,000 clones, just over 70% seen once. Material: PBMCs, obtained before nivolumab (anti-PD-1) treatment. The source of these receptors is a person between 40 and 85 years old with oral cavity squamous cell carcinoma.

The chain combines TRBV5-4 with TRBJ2-5; D unclear. Trimming removed 0 bases from V and 5 bases from J, with 11 bases in between. The CDR3 has 14 amino acids. The germline CDR1 and CDR2 sequences are SGHNT and YYREEE (reference sequence). The CDR3 reads CASSLGAMGETQYF. The CDR3 bases are TGTGCCAGCAGCTTGGGAGCAATGGGCGAGACCCAGTACTTC.

The chain is built from TRBV5-1 and TRBJ1-4; tentative D call: TRBD1 (6 bases). The CDR3 consists of 16 residues. The germline gives CDR1 SGHRS, CDR2 YFSETQ. The V end lost 3 bases, the J end lost 5 bases, and 17 bases lay between the germline ends. The CDR3 reads CASSSQGGHVNEKLFF. CDR3 sequence (DNA): TGCGCCAGCAGCTCCCAAGGGGGGCATGTGAATGAAAAACTGTTTTTT.

This chain joins TRBV9 and TRBJ1-3; D gene uncertain. There are 14 residues in the CDR3. V was pared by 4 bases and J by 0 bases, with 8 bases between. Germline assignment: CDR1 SGDLS and CDR2 YYNGEE. The chain's CDR3 is CASSPPSSGNTIYF. The CDR3 DNA is TGTGCCAGCAGCCCCCCAAGCTCTGGAAACACCATATATTTT.

The chain carries TRBV9 and TRBJ1-3; D is unresolved. The CDR3 totals 14 residues. The V end lost 3 bases, the J end lost 2 bases, and 9 bases lay between the germline ends. Germline CDR1 reads SGDLS; CDR2 reads YYNGEE. DNA for the CDR3: TGTGCCAGCAGCGCTGAGTGGACTGGAAACACCATATATTTT. As protein: CASSAEWTGNTIYF.

DNA for the CDR3: TGTGCCAGCAGCCCAGGGGTTGCCAATTCACCCCTCCACTTT. Translated: CASSPGVANSPLHF. The genes are TRBV7-9 and TRBJ1-6; D perhaps matches TRBD1 (6 bases). V lost 5 bases and J 7 bases, leaving 12 bases between the germline ends. This CDR3 is 14 amino acids long. Per germline, CDR1 SEHNR and CDR2 FQNEAQ (reference sequence). Full variable domain (rest looked up from reference TRBV7-9 and TRBJ1-6): DTGVSQNPRHKITKRGQNVTFRCDPISEHNRLYWYRQTLGQGPEFLTYFQNEAQLEKSRLLSDRFSAERPKGSFSTLEIQRTEQGDSAMYLCASSPGVANSPLHFGNGTRLTVT.

The rearrangement joins TRBV6-1 to TRBJ2-5; a possible D gene is TRBD1 (6 bases). The V gene lost 3 bases and the J gene lost 1 base, with 9 bases spanning the gap. Germline V gene lookup returns CDR1 MNHNS and CDR2 SASEGT. This CDR3 region has 14 residues. The CDR3 reads CASSEGDTQETQYF. The DNA of the CDR3 is TGTGCCAGCAGTGAGGGGGACACCCAAGAGACCCAGTACTTC.

The genes are TRBV6-6 and TRBJ2-1; the D is unclear. Germline values: CDR1 MNHNY, CDR2 SVGAGI (reference sequence). The CDR3 spans 12 residues. V was cut by 7 bases and J by 9 bases, with 13 bases left in between. CDR3 nucleotide sequence: TGTGCCAGCATGGGCCATCGCGGTGAGCAGTTCTTC. Protein: CASMGHRGEQFF.

The chain recombines TRBV19 with TRBJ1-2; 10 nucleotides agree with TRBD1. The CDR3 is made up of 17 amino acids. Per the germline V gene, CDR1 is LNHDA and CDR2 is SQIVND (reference sequence). V shed 5 bases, J shed 3 bases, and the junction held 12 bases outside the gene matches. The CDR3 coding sequence is TGTGCCAGTAGTTCCTCTCGGACAGGGGGAAAATACTATGGCTACACCTTC. This sequence encodes CASSSSRTGGKYYGYTF.

The chain is built from TRBV14 and TRBJ1-2; no definite D call. Trimming pared 5 bases from V and 7 bases from J, leaving 17 bases between. CDR1 SGHDN and CDR2 FVKESK come from the germline V gene. The CDR3 totals 14 residues. CDR3: CASSGPSRWFGYTF. CDR3 DNA: TGTGCCAGCAGCGGACCGTCTAGGTGGTTTGGCTACACCTTC.

The V and J genes are TRBV19 and TRBJ1-5; 8 bases match TRBD1. The CDR3 length is 15 residues. J lost 8 bases, V lost 4 bases, and 10 bases had no gene match. Germline V gene data show CDR1 as LNHDA and CDR2 as SQIVND (reference sequence). In DNA form, the CDR3 reads TGTGCCAGTAGTACTTGGACAGGGAATATCGAGCCCCAGCATTTT. It specifies CASSTWTGNIEPQHF.

This sequence joins TRBV25-1 and TRBJ2-2, with unresolved D. The germline V gene has CDR1 MGHDK and CDR2 SYGVNS. The CDR3 has 13 residues. Trimming shortened V by 3 bases and J by 4 bases, and 6 bases separated the two germline ends. CDR3 sequence (DNA): TGTGCCAGCAGTGACGGTTTCACCGGGGAGCTGTTTTTT. It is translated as CASSDGFTGELFF.

The chain has TRBV6-5 and TRBJ2-7; D gene uncertain. This CDR3 region has 13 residues. The V end lost 5 bases, the J end lost 3 bases, and 11 bases lay between the germline ends. Germline CDR1 reads MNHEY; CDR2 reads SVGAGI. The CDR3 nucleotides read TGTGCCAGCAGTGCCTCCGAAGTCTACGAGCAGTACTTC. It specifies CASSASEVYEQYF.

J is TRBJ1-2 and V is TRBV7-9, with D unresolved. This CDR3 spans 15 amino acids. The V gene's germline CDR1 is SEHNR and CDR2 FQNEAQ (reference sequence). The V end was cut by 5 bases, the J end by 4 bases, with 17 bases between. CDR3 residues: CASSHTRIGSYGYTF. In nucleotides, the CDR3 is TGTGCCAGCAGCCATACCCGGATAGGGAGCTATGGCTACACCTTC.

The chain employs TRBV29-1 and TRBJ2-3; D is undetermined. This CDR3 comprises 13 residues. Germline-derived CDR1 and CDR2 are SQVTM and ANQGSEA. V lost 7 bases and J 2 bases, leaving 13 bases between the germline ends. In DNA form, the CDR3 reads TGCAGCGCCGAAAAATCCCTCACAGATACGCAGTATTTT. This gives the protein CSAEKSLTDTQYF.

This rearrangement joins TRBV4-1 to TRBJ1-1, with D maybe TRBD1 (5 bases). The CDR3 spans 14 residues. CDR1 is MGHRA and CDR2 is YSYEKL in the germline V gene. V dropped 6 bases and J dropped 4 bases, with 15 bases sitting between them. The CDR3 nucleotides are TGCGCCAGCAGGGGAGGGACCTCGGGCACTGAAGCTTTCTTT. This encodes CASRGGTSGTEAFF.

This rearrangement joins TRBV30 to TRBJ1-6, with D possibly matching TRBD1 (6 bases). Trimming shortened V by 4 bases and J by 3 bases, and 10 bases separated the two germline ends. The CDR3 covers 14 residues. CDR1 and CDR2 from the germline V gene are GTSNPN and SVGIG (reference sequence). DNA of the CDR3: TGTGCCTGGATTGCGACAGGCTATAATTCACCCCTCCACTTT. Its translation: CAWIATGYNSPLHF.

This sequence joins TRBV10-1 and TRBJ2-7; D not resolved. CDR1 and CDR2 from the germline V gene are WNHNN and SYGVQD (reference sequence). V lost 3 bases and J 1 base, leaving 7 bases between the germline ends. This CDR3 is built from 13 residues. This CDR3 reads CASSELVSYEQYF. CDR3 in DNA: TGCGCCAGCAGTGAATTGGTTTCCTACGAGCAGTACTTC.

This rearrangement joins TRBV2 to TRBJ2-2; D unresolved. The CDR3 contains 15 residues. Germline V gene sequence: CDR1 SNHLY, CDR2 FYNNEI. Trimming took off 2 bases at V and 0 bases at J, with 7 bases between the two ends. CDR3 residues: CASSEWVTNTGELFF. The CDR3 coding sequence is TGTGCCAGCAGTGAATGGGTAACGAACACCGGGGAGCTGTTTTTT.

The V gene is TRBV14, the J gene TRBJ2-7; 14 bases are a match to TRBD2. The germline V gene has CDR1 SGHDN and CDR2 FVKESK. V trimming: 1 base; J trimming: 5 bases; junction bases outside the gene matches: 1. This CDR3 has 15 residues. This chain's CDR3 is CASSQGGLAGDEQYF. CDR3 in DNA: TGTGCCAGCAGCCAAGGGGGACTAGCGGGAGACGAGCAGTACTTC.

This rearrangement joins TRBV19 to TRBJ2-3; 9 nucleotides match TRBD1. The V segment lost 3 bases and the J segment 4 bases; nucleotides outside the gene matches: 5. Germline CDR1 is LNHDA and CDR2 is SQIVND (reference sequence). This CDR3 spans 15 amino acids. CDR3 DNA: TGTGCCAGTAGTATGCGGGACAGGGTTGCAGATACGCAGTATTTT. Translating it yields CASSMRDRVADTQYF.

V gene TRBV9 combines with J gene TRBJ2-1, with 7 bases that match TRBD1. V trimming: 3 bases; J trimming: 4 bases; junction bases outside the gene matches: 4. CDR3 length equals 14 residues. The germline V gene encodes CDR1 SGDLS and CDR2 YYNGEE. CDR3 amino acids: CASSAGTAYNEQFF. Written as DNA, the CDR3 is TGTGCCAGCAGCGCGGGGACAGCTTACAATGAGCAGTTCTTC.

This chain uses TRBV5-6 with TRBJ2-3; D not certain. The CDR3 spans 11 residues. The germline CDR1 and CDR2 sequences are SGHDT and YYEEEE. V dropped 5 bases and J dropped 6 bases, with 7 bases sitting between them. The CDR3 DNA is TGTGCCAGCAGTGGACGTGATACGCAGTATTTT. This translates into CASSGRDTQYF.

The chain recombines TRBV10-3 with TRBJ2-3; 7 bases line up with TRBD2. This CDR3 is built from 16 residues. J was trimmed by 2 bases and V by 0 bases; bases with no gene match: 5. CDR1 ENHRY and CDR2 SYGVKD come from the germline V gene. The CDR3 here is CAISESGRENTDTQYF. The CDR3 nucleotides are TGTGCCATCAGTGAGTCTGGGCGGGAGAACACAGATACGCAGTATTTT.

This chain uses TRBV6-5 with TRBJ1-2, with TRBD1 identical over 9 bases. CDR3 size: 13 residues. Germline-derived CDR1 and CDR2 are MNHEY and SVGAGI. Trimming removed 6 bases from V and 8 bases from J; junction bases left unmatched: 7. The CDR3 sequence: CASSRDRDQGYTF. The CDR3 DNA follows: TGTGCCAGCAGCCGGGACAGGGATCAGGGCTACACCTTC.

The rearrangement links TRBV7-9 to TRBJ1-1; TRBD1 matches at 7 bases. Per germline, CDR1 SEHNR and CDR2 FQNEAQ (reference sequence). The CDR3 runs 15 residues. V shed 4 bases, J shed 0 bases, and the junction held 5 bases outside the gene matches. The CDR3 coding sequence is TGTGCCAGCAGCTCTCGGACAGGCTTGAACACTGAAGCTTTCTTT. Amino acids: CASSSRTGLNTEAFF.

The chain is built from TRBV6-5 and TRBJ1-1; tentatively, D is TRBD1 (6 bases). The germline V and J ends were trimmed by 7 bases and 4 bases, with 16 bases remaining between them. The CDR3 is 14 residues long. Per germline, CDR1 MNHEY and CDR2 SVGAGI. The CDR3 is CASIRGARGTEAFF. CDR3 in DNA: TGTGCCAGCATTCGGGGGGCGCGGGGCACTGAAGCTTTCTTT.

J is TRBJ1-3 and V is TRBV4-2; 10 bases agree with TRBD1. This CDR3 is built from 15 residues. Trimming took 4 bases from V and 4 from J; bases not matched to a gene: 4. In germline, CDR1 is LGHNA, CDR2 YNFKEQ. This CDR3 is CASSPDRGLGNTIYF. The CDR3 region has the DNA TGTGCCAGCAGCCCCGACAGGGGGCTGGGAAACACCATATATTTT.

The CDR3 is CASSESWGGNQPQHF. The CDR3 DNA is TGTGCCAGCAGTGAAAGTTGGGGGGGCAATCAGCCCCAGCATTTT. This chain connects TRBV6-1 to TRBJ1-5, with D tentatively TRBD1 (5 bases). Trimming pared 2 bases from V and 2 bases from J, leaving 10 bases between. This CDR3 is 15 amino acids long. CDR1 and CDR2 from the germline V gene are MNHNS and SASEGT.

This clone was counted a single time. The gene calls are TRBV4-1 and TRBJ2-6; D perhaps matches TRBD1 (5 bases). The germline V gene encodes CDR1 MGHRA and CDR2 YSYEKL. Trimming left V 4 bases short and J 4 bases short, with 23 bases between. The CDR3 totals 19 residues. DNA of the CDR3: TGCGCCAGCAGCCCGGCAGGGTACACAAAGGGGCCAGGGGCCAACGTCCTGACTTTC. It codes for CASSPAGYTKGPGANVLTF.

The chain is built from TRBV7-8 and TRBJ1-5; no clear D gene. V was pared by 0 bases and J by 6 bases, with 6 bases between. This CDR3 is built from 13 residues. Germline CDR1 and CDR2: SGHVS and FQNEAQ. The CDR3 protein is CASSLARSQPQHF. The DNA for the CDR3 is TGTGCCAGCAGCTTAGCGAGGAGTCAGCCCCAGCATTTT.

This clone showed up just once. The V gene is TRBV5-5, the J gene TRBJ2-1; D is possibly TRBD1 (5 bases). The CDR3 sequence is 16 residues long. Trimming left V 6 bases short and J 5 bases short, with 21 bases between. Germline V gives CDR1 SGHKS, CDR2 YYEKEE (reference sequence). This CDR3 reads CASTHGAWKADNEQFF. Here the CDR3 DNA reads TGTGCCAGCACCCATGGGGCTTGGAAGGCAGACAATGAGCAGTTCTTC.